This T cell receptor beta chain is from a study of OX40 agonist ivuxolimab in advanced cancers. The overall study: Enrolled patients in dose escalation had cancers that were hepatocellular carcinoma, melanoma, renal cell or head and neck cancer.

The assay was immunoSEQ multiplex PCR, and TCRdb's table has in-frame clones only and misses some. The sample carries 74,000 or so clones, approximately 95% recorded once. This specimen consisted of CD4+ or CD8+ T cells sorted from blood, obtained in a trial of the OX40 agonist ivuxolimab. The sequence was obtained from an adult with an advanced solid tumor such as melanoma, head and neck, liver or kidney cancer.

CDR3 nucleotide sequence: TGTGCCAGCACCCCCAGGGGGCCGAACACTGAAGCTTTCTTT. It is translated as CASTPRGPNTEAFF. The genes are TRBV9 and TRBJ1-1; 8 nucleotides align to TRBD1. The CDR3 is made up of 14 amino acids. Germline CDR1 is SGDLS and CDR2 is YYNGEE. Trimming cost V 6 bases and J 1 base; bases outside gene matches: 5.